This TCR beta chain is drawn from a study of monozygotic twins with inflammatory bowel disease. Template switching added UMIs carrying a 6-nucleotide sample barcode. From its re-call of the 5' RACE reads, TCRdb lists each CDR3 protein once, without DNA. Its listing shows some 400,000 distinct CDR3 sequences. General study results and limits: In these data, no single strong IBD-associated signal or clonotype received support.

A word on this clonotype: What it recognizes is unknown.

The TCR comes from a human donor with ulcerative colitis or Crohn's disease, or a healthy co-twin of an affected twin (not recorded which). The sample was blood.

The CDR3 sequence is CASSSSGGHTDTQYF. The rearrangement joins TRBV28 to TRBJ2-3. The CDR3 has 15 residues. The germline CDR1 and CDR2 sequences are MDHEN and SYDVKM. Full variable domain (remainder filled in from reference TRBV28 and TRBJ2-3): DVKVTQSSRYLVKRTGEKVFLECVQDMDHENMFWYRQDPGLGLRLIYFSYDVKMKEKGDIPEGYSVSREKKERFSLILESASTNQTSMYLCASSSSGGHTDTQYFGPGTRLTVL.